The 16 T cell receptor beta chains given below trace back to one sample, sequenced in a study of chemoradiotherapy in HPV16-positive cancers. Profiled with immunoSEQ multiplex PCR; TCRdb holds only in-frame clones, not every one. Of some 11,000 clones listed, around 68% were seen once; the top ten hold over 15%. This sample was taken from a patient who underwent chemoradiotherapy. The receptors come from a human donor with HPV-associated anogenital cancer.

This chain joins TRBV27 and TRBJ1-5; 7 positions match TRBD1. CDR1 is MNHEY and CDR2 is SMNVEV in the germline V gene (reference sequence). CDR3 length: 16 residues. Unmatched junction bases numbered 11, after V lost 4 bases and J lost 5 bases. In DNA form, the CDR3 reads TGTGCCAGCAGTTCTAGGACAGGAGCGAGATATCAGCCCCAGCATTTT. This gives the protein CASSSRTGARYQPQHF.

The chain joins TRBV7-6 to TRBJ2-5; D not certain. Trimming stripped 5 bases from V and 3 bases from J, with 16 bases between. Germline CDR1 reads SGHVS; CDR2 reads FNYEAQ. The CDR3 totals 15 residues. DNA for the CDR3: TGTGCCAGCAGCCCATATGAGGCAAGAAAAGAGACCCAGTACTTC. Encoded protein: CASSPYEARKETQYF.

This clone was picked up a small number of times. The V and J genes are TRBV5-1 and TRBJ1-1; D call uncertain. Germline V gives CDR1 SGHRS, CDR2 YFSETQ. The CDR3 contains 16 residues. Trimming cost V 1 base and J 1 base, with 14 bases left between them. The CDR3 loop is CASSLSSPRRNTEAFF. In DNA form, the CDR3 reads TGCGCCAGCAGCTTGTCTTCCCCCCGGCGGAACACTGAAGCTTTCTTT. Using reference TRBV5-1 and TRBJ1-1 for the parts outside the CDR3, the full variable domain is KAGVTQTPRYLIKTRGQQVTLSCSPISGHRSVSWYQQTPGQGLQFLFEYFSETQRNKGNFPGRFSGRQFSNSRSEMNVSTLELGDSALYLCASSLSSPRRNTEAFFGQGTRLTVV.

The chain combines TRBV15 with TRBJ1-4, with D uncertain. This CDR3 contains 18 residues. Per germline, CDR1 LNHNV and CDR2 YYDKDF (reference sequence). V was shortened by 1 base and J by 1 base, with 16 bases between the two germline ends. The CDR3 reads CATSRGIGSPQTNEKLFF. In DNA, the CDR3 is TGTGCCACCAGCAGAGGAATAGGCAGCCCCCAAACTAATGAAAAACTGTTTTTT.

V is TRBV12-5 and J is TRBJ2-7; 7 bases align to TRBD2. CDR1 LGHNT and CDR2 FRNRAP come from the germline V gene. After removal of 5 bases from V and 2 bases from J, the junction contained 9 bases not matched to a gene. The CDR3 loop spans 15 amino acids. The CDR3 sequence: CASGAPSGPTYEQYF. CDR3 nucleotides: TGTGCTAGTGGTGCCCCTAGCGGCCCGACCTACGAGCAGTACTTC.

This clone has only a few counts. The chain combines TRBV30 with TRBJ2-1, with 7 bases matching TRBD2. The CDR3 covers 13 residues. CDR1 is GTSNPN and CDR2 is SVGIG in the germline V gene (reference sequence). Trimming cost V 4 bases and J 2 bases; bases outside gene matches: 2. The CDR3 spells CAWTSGTYNEQFF. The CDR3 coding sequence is TGTGCCTGGACTAGCGGAACCTACAATGAGCAGTTCTTC.

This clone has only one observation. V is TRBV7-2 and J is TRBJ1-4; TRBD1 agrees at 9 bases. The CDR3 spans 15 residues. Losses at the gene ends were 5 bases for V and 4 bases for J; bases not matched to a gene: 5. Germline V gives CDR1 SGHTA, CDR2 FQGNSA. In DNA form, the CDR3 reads TGTGCCAGCAGCCTCAACAGGGGGCGTAATGAAAAACTGTTTTTT. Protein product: CASSLNRGRNEKLFF.

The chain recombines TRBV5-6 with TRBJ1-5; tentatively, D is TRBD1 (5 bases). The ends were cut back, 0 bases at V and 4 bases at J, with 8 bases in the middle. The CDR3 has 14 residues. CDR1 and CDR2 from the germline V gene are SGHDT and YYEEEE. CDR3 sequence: CASSLGGGNQPQHF. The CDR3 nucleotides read TGTGCCAGCAGCTTGGGTGGGGGGAATCAGCCCCAGCATTTT.

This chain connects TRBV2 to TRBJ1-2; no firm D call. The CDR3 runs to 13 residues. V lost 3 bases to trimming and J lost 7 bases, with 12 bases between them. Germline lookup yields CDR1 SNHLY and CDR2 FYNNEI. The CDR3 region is CASSDFQIGGYTF. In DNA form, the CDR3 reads TGTGCCAGCAGTGATTTCCAAATAGGTGGCTACACCTTC.

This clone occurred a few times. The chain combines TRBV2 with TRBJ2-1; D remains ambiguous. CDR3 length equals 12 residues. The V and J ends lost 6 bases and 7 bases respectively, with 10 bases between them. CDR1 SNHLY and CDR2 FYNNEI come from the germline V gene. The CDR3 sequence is CASRGMENEQFF. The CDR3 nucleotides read TGTGCCAGCAGGGGGATGGAGAATGAGCAGTTCTTC.

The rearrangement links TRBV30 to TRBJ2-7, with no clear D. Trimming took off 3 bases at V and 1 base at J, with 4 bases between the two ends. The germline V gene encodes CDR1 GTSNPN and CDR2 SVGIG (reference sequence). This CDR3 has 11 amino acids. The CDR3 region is CAWSLSYEQYF. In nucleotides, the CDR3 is TGTGCCTGGAGCCTTTCCTACGAGCAGTACTTC.

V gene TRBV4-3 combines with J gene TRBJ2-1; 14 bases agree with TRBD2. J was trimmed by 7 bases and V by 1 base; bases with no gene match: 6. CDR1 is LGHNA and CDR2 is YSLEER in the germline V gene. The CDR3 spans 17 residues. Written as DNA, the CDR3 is TGCGCCAGCAGCCAAGGACTAGCGGGAGGGCTGTATAATGAGCAGTTCTTC. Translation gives CASSQGLAGGLYNEQFF.

CDR3 in DNA: TGTGCCAGCAGTCCCCCCAGCGGGAGAAGCTCCTACGAGCAGTACTTC. As protein: CASSPPSGRSSYEQYF. The rearrangement links TRBV28 to TRBJ2-7, with 8 positions matching TRBD2. Trimming took 5 bases from V and 0 from J; bases not matched to a gene: 9. CDR1 is MDHEN and CDR2 is SYDVKM in the germline V gene. This CDR3 has 16 residues.

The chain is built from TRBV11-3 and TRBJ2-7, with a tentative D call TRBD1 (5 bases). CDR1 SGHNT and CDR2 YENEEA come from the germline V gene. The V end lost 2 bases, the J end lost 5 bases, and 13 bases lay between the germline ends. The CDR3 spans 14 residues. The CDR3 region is CASSLRGLWNEQYF. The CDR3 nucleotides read TGTGCCAGCAGCTTAAGGGGTCTGTGGAACGAGCAGTACTTC. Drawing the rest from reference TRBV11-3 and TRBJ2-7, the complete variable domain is EAGVVQSPRYKIIEKKQPVAFWCNPISGHNTLYWYLQNLGQGPELLIRYENEEAVDDSQLPKDRFSAERLKGVDSTLKIQPAELGDSAVYLCASSLRGLWNEQYFGPGTRLTVT.

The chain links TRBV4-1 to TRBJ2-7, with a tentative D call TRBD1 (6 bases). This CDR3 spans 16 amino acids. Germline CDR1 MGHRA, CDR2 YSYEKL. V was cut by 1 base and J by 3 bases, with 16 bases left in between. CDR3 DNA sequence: TGCGCCAGCAGCCAAGGAAGGGGGTCATACCACTACGAGCAGTACTTC. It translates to CASSQGRGSYHYEQYF.

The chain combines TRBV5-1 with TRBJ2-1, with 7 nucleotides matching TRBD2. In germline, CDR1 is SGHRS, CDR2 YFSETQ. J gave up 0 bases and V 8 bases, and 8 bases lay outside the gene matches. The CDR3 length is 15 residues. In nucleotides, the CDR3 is TGCGCCAGTTCGTGGGGGGGGGACTCCTACAATGAGCAGTTCTTC. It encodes CASSWGGDSYNEQFF.